This section outlines one T cell receptor beta chain sequence together with its context. No antigen is known for it. Blood genomic DNA input for TRB amplification was about 240-550 ng. CDR1 and CDR2 from the germline V gene are SGHRS and YFSETQ. V lost 3 bases, J lost 5 bases, and 17 bases lay in between. The CDR3 covers 15 residues. BIOMED2 TRB-A/B primer pools were used in multiplex TRB PCR. TCRdb re-called the multiplex PCR reads through MiXCR, storing one row per CDR3 protein. The sample carries several thousand distinct CDR3 sequences, roughly a quarter recorded once. These data come from a study of T and B cells in COVID-19 patients. Study in general: Critical illness requiring mechanical ventilation or extracorporeal membrane oxygenation affected about 65% of the 20 active-infection patients.

Findings of the study overall: At recovery TRB diversity and richness exceeded healthy donors, after highly clonal active COVID-19 repertoires. In COVID-19 patients, T cell receptor beta variable and joining gene use was reportedly strongly skewed.

What was sequenced was blood. This receptor was identified in a human donor with active COVID-19. The donor label of this sample is uncertain. J is TRBJ1-1 and V is TRBV5-1; no reliable D call. The CDR3 nucleotides are TGCGCCAGCAGCTCCATTGACAATGCAATTACTGAAGCTTTCTTT. Translation: CASSSIDNAITEAFF. The full variable domain, with the rest looked up from reference TRBV5-1 and TRBJ1-1, is KAGVTQTPRYLIKTRGQQVTLSCSPISGHRSVSWYQQTPGQGLQFLFEYFSETQRNKGNFPGRFSGRQFSNSRSEMNVSTLELGDSALYLCASSSIDNAITEAFFGQGTRLTVV.